The 23 T cell receptor beta chains given below trace back to one sample, sequenced in a study of sequential checkpoint blockade in melanoma. Repertoires were generated with immunoSEQ multiplex PCR, while TCRdb's copy carries only in-frame clones and drops some. The sample has fewer than 7,500 clones; more than 75% are singletons. Treatment here: randomized to nivolumab then ipilimumab (arm A) or the reverse (arm B). The sample in question was CD8+ T cells sorted from blood (inferred from file names), obtained from a patient given nivolumab and ipilimumab in sequence. All receptors derive from a human donor with melanoma.

The V call is TRBV1, the J call TRBJ2-1; TRBD1 reflects the table's D call only, with no check against the DNA. TRBV1 is described as a pseudogene. This CDR3 spans 20 amino acids. The CDR3 DNA is TGCACCAGCAGCCAAGATACCCATGCACCTGACGGGACAGGGTGCGTAGAGCAGTTCTTC. This translates into CTSSQDTHAPDGTGCVEQFF.

This chain joins TRBV11-3 and TRBJ2-5; 7 positions match TRBD2. Germline CDR1 reads SGHNT; CDR2 reads YENEEA. This CDR3 is built from 13 residues. With V trimmed by 1 base and J by 7 bases, 3 bases remained unmatched. CDR3 residues: CASSLGLAGTQYF. Here the CDR3 DNA reads TGTGCCAGCAGCTTAGGACTAGCTGGGACCCAGTACTTC.

This chain links TRBV7-6 with TRBJ1-1; D may be TRBD1 (5 bases). The CDR3 sequence is 15 residues long. V lost 1 base to trimming and J lost 6 bases, with 15 bases between them. The germline V gene has CDR1 SGHVS and CDR2 FNYEAQ. CDR3 nucleotide sequence: TGTGCCAGCAGCTTAGGGCGCGGGGGTCGCGCTGAAGCTTTCTTT. It codes for CASSLGRGGRAEAFF.

The chain links TRBV30 to TRBJ2-1; 12 bases align to TRBD1. CDR3 length: 14 amino acids. V lost 1 base to trimming and J lost 9 bases; unmatched junction nucleotides: 4. Germline lookup yields CDR1 GTSNPN and CDR2 SVGIG (reference sequence). CDR3 bases: TGTGCCTGGAGTGCCGGGACAGGGGGCTTTGAGCAGTTCTTC. It specifies CAWSAGTGGFEQFF.

V is TRBV15 and J is TRBJ2-7, with 9 bases matching TRBD1. J gave up 11 bases and V 0 bases, and 5 bases lay outside the gene matches. The CDR3 runs to 13 residues. Per germline, CDR1 LNHNV and CDR2 YYDKDF (reference sequence). CDR3 sequence (DNA): TGTGCCACCAGCAGAGATGACAGGGGGAAGGAGTACTTC. This codes for CATSRDDRGKEYF.

The chain joins TRBV15 to TRBJ2-1; 12 bases line up with TRBD2. This CDR3 comprises 18 residues. V shed 0 bases and J 8 bases; nucleotides not matched to a gene: 11. In germline, CDR1 is LNHNV, CDR2 YYDKDF (reference sequence). In DNA, the CDR3 is TGTGCCACCAGCAGAGAACTAGCGGGAGGTCCTTCGGTAGATGAGCAGTTCTTC. Amino acid sequence: CATSRELAGGPSVDEQFF. The full variable domain, with the rest looked up from reference TRBV15 and TRBJ2-1, is DAMVIQNPRYQVTQFGKPVTLSCSQTLNHNVMYWYQQKSSQAPKLLFHYYDKDFNNEADTPDNFQSRRPNTSFCFLDIRSPGLGDTAMYLCATSRELAGGPSVDEQFFGPGTRLTVL.

The chain uses TRBV5-1 and TRBJ2-1, with 8 positions matching TRBD2. V shed 6 bases and J 0 bases; nucleotides not matched to a gene: 5. CDR1 is SGHRS and CDR2 is YFSETQ in the germline V gene. This CDR3 is 15 amino acids long. The CDR3 DNA reads as TGCGCCAGCAAAACGGGAGGGAGCTCCTACAATGAGCAGTTCTTC. Amino acid sequence: CASKTGGSSYNEQFF.

The rearrangement links TRBV9 to TRBJ2-2; TRBD2 matches 8 bases. V gave up 4 bases and J gave up 6 bases; unmatched junction bases: 8. The CDR3 sequence is 15 residues long. Germline CDR1 SGDLS, CDR2 YYNGEE. CDR3 DNA sequence: TGTGCCAGCAGCAGAAGCGGGAGTGCCTCCGGGGAGCTGTTTTTT. Its protein product is CASSRSGSASGELFF.

This clone is categorized as medium-sized. V and J are TRBV19 and TRBJ1-2; 7 bases line up with TRBD1. V lost 6 bases and J lost 2; bases outside the gene matches: 3. The CDR3 has 13 residues. Germline CDR1 reads LNHDA; CDR2 reads SQIVND (reference sequence). The CDR3 DNA reads as TGTGCCAGTAGCCAGACAGGGAACTATGGCTACACCTTC. Translated, it gives CASSQTGNYGYTF.

CDR3 region: CASRITSGAYNEQFF. CDR3 sequence (DNA): TGTGCCAGTAGGATAACTAGCGGAGCCTACAATGAGCAGTTCTTC. This sequence joins TRBV19 and TRBJ2-1, with 8 bases aligning to TRBD2. This CDR3 is 15 amino acids long. CDR1 is LNHDA, CDR2 SQIVND, per germline (reference sequence). The trim removed 6 bases at V and 2 bases at J, leaving 6 bases unmatched.

The chain is built from TRBV28 and TRBJ1-2, with D possibly being TRBD1 (6 bases). The germline gives CDR1 MDHEN, CDR2 SYDVKM. Trimming shortened V by 6 bases and J by 7 bases, and 27 bases separated the two germline ends. The CDR3 extends over 17 amino acids. The CDR3 sequence is CASSGYSGQLLGGGYTF. The DNA for the CDR3 is TGTGCCAGCAGCGGATACTCCGGACAGCTTTTAGGCGGTGGCTACACCTTC.

The chain recombines TRBV5-1 with TRBJ2-7, with TRBD1 matching 7 bases. In germline, CDR1 is SGHRS, CDR2 YFSETQ. The CDR3 loop spans 13 amino acids. J was trimmed by 3 bases and V by 3 bases; bases with no gene match: 3. The CDR3 spells CASSYRGFYEQYF. The CDR3 coding sequence is TGCGCCAGCAGCTACAGGGGATTCTACGAGCAGTACTTC.

The V gene is TRBV6-1, the J gene TRBJ2-3; D is perhaps TRBD2 (7 bases). V was shortened by 3 bases and J by 3 bases, with 19 bases between the two germline ends. The V gene's germline CDR1 is MNHNS and CDR2 SASEGT. CDR3 size: 17 residues. In DNA, the CDR3 is TGTGCCAGCAGTGACGGCGGGAGAAAGGGGGGAACAGATACGCAGTATTTT. It translates to CASSDGGRKGGTDTQYF.

This rearrangement joins TRBV4-3 to TRBJ2-7; 8 positions match TRBD2. This CDR3 is 17 amino acids long. Germline V gene data show CDR1 as LGHNA and CDR2 as YSLEER. V lost 0 bases to trimming and J lost 2 bases; unmatched junction nucleotides: 9. CDR3 residues: CASSQDFGTRYTYEQYF. The DNA of the CDR3 is TGCGCCAGCAGCCAAGATTTCGGGACTAGGTACACCTACGAGCAGTACTTC.

This clone was seen a single time. V and J are TRBV2 and TRBJ2-5; no firm D call. The germline V gene has CDR1 SNHLY and CDR2 FYNNEI. With 6 bases removed from V and 5 bases from J, the gap between germline ends came to 19 bases. This CDR3 spans 15 amino acids. The CDR3: CASRHPTVVIETQYF. The CDR3 nucleotides read TGTGCCAGCAGACACCCTACAGTTGTGATTGAGACCCAGTACTTC.

This chain joins TRBV5-8 and TRBJ2-4; 10 bases are a match to TRBD2. The V gene end was trimmed by 0 bases and the J gene end by 7 bases; junction bases not matched to a gene: 1. The length of the CDR3 is 14 residues. Per germline, CDR1 SGHTS and CDR2 YDEGEE. Here the CDR3 reads CASSLEREGNIQYF. As DNA, the CDR3 is TGTGCCAGCAGCTTGGAGCGGGAGGGGAACATTCAGTACTTC.

This clone was recorded once. The chain carries TRBV15 and TRBJ2-7; a weak D match, TRBD1 (6 bases). Germline values: CDR1 LNHNV, CDR2 YYDKDF (reference sequence). This CDR3 is 13 amino acids long. The germline V and J ends were trimmed by 5 bases and 3 bases, with 11 bases remaining between them. For the CDR3, the DNA is TGTGCCACCAGCGACGGGACAAGCTACGAGCAGTACTTC. Amino acids: CATSDGTSYEQYF.

The genes are TRBV7-9 and TRBJ2-2; 8 bases are shared with TRBD2. From germline, CDR1 is SEHNR and CDR2 FQNEAQ (reference sequence). CDR3 length: 17 amino acids. Germline trimming cut 7 bases from V and 0 bases from J; bases unmatched to any gene: 10. The CDR3 here is CASTPAGDAPNTGELFF. CDR3 coding DNA: TGTGCCAGCACCCCAGCGGGGGATGCGCCGAACACCGGGGAGCTGTTTTTT.

The chain carries TRBV6-1 and TRBJ1-5, with D unresolved. V lost 1 base and J 6 bases, leaving 10 bases between the germline ends. From germline, CDR1 is MNHNS and CDR2 SASEGT. CDR3 length: 14 amino acids. CDR3 protein: CASSEVGRVQPQHF. The CDR3 nucleotides read TGTGCCAGCAGTGAAGTCGGGAGGGTTCAGCCCCAGCATTTT.

The J gene is TRBJ2-6, the V gene TRBV5-8; D not resolved. This CDR3 contains 14 residues. Trimming took 0 bases from V and 1 from J, leaving 2 bases between them. Germline assignment: CDR1 SGHTS and CDR2 YDEGEE. The CDR3 DNA sequence: TGTGCCAGCAGCTTGGTATCTGGGGCCAACGTCCTGACTTTC. Translation gives CASSLVSGANVLTF.

V and J are TRBV9 and TRBJ2-1; the D is unclear. The CDR3 loop spans 15 amino acids. V shed 3 bases and J shed 0 bases, with 10 bases lying between them. In germline, CDR1 is SGDLS, CDR2 YYNGEE. The CDR3 sequence: CASSATRSSYNEQFF. As DNA, the CDR3 is TGTGCCAGCAGCGCTACACGGAGCTCCTACAATGAGCAGTTCTTC. The full variable domain, completed using reference TRBV9 and TRBJ2-1, is DSGVTQTPKHLITATGQRVTLRCSPRSGDLSVYWYQQSLDQGLQFLIQYYNGEERAKGNILERFSAQQFPDLHSELNLSSLELGDSALYFCASSATRSSYNEQFFGPGTRLTVL.

The J gene is TRBJ2-7, the V gene TRBV12-2; whether TRBD1, the table's D call, matches the DNA was not checked. TRBV12-2 is a pseudogene. The CDR3 contains 14 residues. The CDR3 protein is CASRLGAFSYEQYF. The CDR3 DNA sequence: TGTGCAAGTCGCTTAGGGGCATTCTCCTACGAGCAGTACTTC.

The chain uses TRBV4-3 and TRBJ2-5; 7 nucleotides match TRBD1. Per the germline V gene, CDR1 is LGHNA and CDR2 is YSLEER. CDR3 size: 15 residues. V lost 1 base, J lost 5 bases, and 7 bases stayed unmatched. The CDR3 reads CASSQVHRGSETQYF. CDR3 nucleotides: TGCGCCAGCAGCCAAGTTCACAGGGGTTCGGAGACCCAGTACTTC.